This T cell receptor beta chain is drawn from a study of cytomegalovirus exposure and HLA in healthy donors (dated by TCRdb to about 2017). Study-level background: In an earlier analysis of some 550 of the donors, roughly 300 Gb of sequence data and some 100 million unique TCR beta sequences from 150 million to 200 million T cells were reported. Approximately 310 gigabases of sequencing data and approximately 80 million unique TCR sequences were included in an early release covering about 600 HLA-typed donors. Of the 398 genotyped donors, 65% to 90% fell in the genetic ancestry cluster associated with self-reported Caucasian donors. The study was designed to test whether signatures of past pathogen exposure could be identified by cataloging public T cell receptors. The study used immunosequencing to profile the T cell repertoires of 670 or so subjects and linked those repertoires to cytomegalovirus serostatus. Besides the first cohort of approximately 670 subjects, a separate validation cohort made up of roughly 130 different subjects was used. High-throughput TCR immunosequencing, statistical association of individual TCRs with disease status, and machine learning were combined to predict cytomegalovirus infection status. A later analysis re-examined previously published TCR beta repertoires from more than 600 donors and added high-resolution HLA genotyping to investigate patterns of TCR occurrence. Rather than drawing on any new phenotypic data, the later analysis identified candidate immune exposures from TCR beta sequences and the way those sequences occurred across donors. To decide whether each TCR beta V gene segment behaved as functional or pseudogenic, an earlier analysis of some 540 of the donors relied on high-throughput TCR beta sequencing. Donor age, sex, ethnicity and CMV serostatus were compiled alongside the repertoire data. A later genetic analysis took genome-wide SNP genotypes for about 60% of the roughly 670 donors and used that subset as a discovery cohort. All discovery cohort repertoires had been generated using a single sequencing platform. Both class I and class II loci were covered by HLA typing, at four-digit resolution. The number of typed donors differed by locus: roughly 620-640 for A, B, C, DRB1 and DQB1; approximately 530 for DQA1; some 610 for DPA1; and around 490 for DPB1. Roughly 5 DR-DQ haplotypes were handled as single units for association and clustering, since linkage in the cohort was strong. Among about 370 genotyped donors of the cohort, an average of approximately 240,000 unique TCR beta nucleotide sequences was sequenced per donor, of which 15% to 20% were non-productive. What the work shows at the level of the full study, not this receptor alone: Because HLA typing was missing for some donors at each locus, association tests included only the typed subset. The authors suggested that the approach could potentially be extended to other disease states and immunological phenotypes. In a later genetic analysis, fewer N-insertions in productive TCRs were reported among donors in an Asian-associated ancestry cluster than the roughly 710-donor mean. Because the 87-base-pair reads could not distinguish some IMGT-functional V segments, including TRBV6-2 and TRBV6-3, those segments were excluded. Assigning TCR associations to individual alleles was difficult when HLA alleles, especially DR and DQ, strongly co-occurred. An association between a missense DCLRE1C variant and V-gene and J-gene trimming of TCR beta chains was found in a later genetic analysis and replicated in an independent cohort. Linkage disequilibrium might explain the correlated functional status among segregating V segments, but an unknown experimental factor could not be excluded. Only TCR beta chains were sequenced in this cohort, and the absence of alpha or paired-chain data limited detectable features. A total of 150 to 200 TCR beta chains were listed by the study as associated with cytomegalovirus. Presence/absence analyses assumed roughly uniform sequencing depth across donors, an assumption that may not hold. CMV serostatus was the only immune exposure information available for the cohort. Cytomegalovirus status was reported to be diagnosed by the classifier with high specificity and sensitivity in both the original and validation cohorts. In vitro tests confirmed that a few of the cytomegalovirus-associated TCR beta chains recognize cytomegalovirus antigens. Across donors, most TCR sequences were observed very rarely, whereas some public TCRs were present in many individuals. Specific HLA alleles were associated with more than 15,000 TCR beta sequences at a false discovery rate of 0.05 in a later analysis. Broadly in line with IMGT annotations, most TCR beta V segments showed up in productive rearrangements about 90% or about 30% of the time in an earlier analysis of around 550 of the donors. A later analysis found that most CMV-associated TCR beta chains appeared HLA-restricted, with HLA associations seemingly driven largely by CMV exposure. A later analysis found that TCR association rates varied across HLA loci, with DRB1 alleles showing the most associated TCRs and HLA-C alleles the fewest. According to a later analysis, parvovirus B19, influenza, CMV and Epstein-Barr virus appeared linked to several top co-occurrence clusters. Over 15 rarely observed V segments, including chromosome 9 orphons, were excluded from the earlier analysis of several hundred of the donors because counts were too low. A further reported finding was that TCR beta sequences accurately predicted the HLA-A and HLA-B alleles for most subjects in the first cohort. In a later analysis, HLA-associated TCR beta chains were found to be more clonally expanded and to have lower generation probabilities than equally common non-associated chains. A cluster of highly shared sequence variants was judged likely to be a technical artifact of the sequencing pipeline.

Points on this clone: It lacks a known antigen. One end of the junction does not line up with germline, which may come from a read error.

Libraries came from the immunoSEQ multiplex PCR assay. The multiplex PCR relied on a mix of 60 forward primers for TCR Vbeta segments and 13 reverse primers for TCR Jbeta segments. Amplification of the CDR3 region of rearranged TCR beta genes was performed with a multiplex PCR assay on genomic DNA. The Illumina HiSeq System was used to sequence the amplified TCR beta libraries as 87-base-pair reads. Per the original workflow: A later analysis tallied some 79 million unique TCR beta chains across the 660 or so repertoires, and approximately 9.9 million of those chains were shared by two or more donors. Raw reads were error-corrected and collapsed into unique sequences with a nearest-neighbor algorithm that merged closely related sequences to remove PCR and sequencing errors. To assign V, D and J gene segments, CDR3 sequences were aligned to IMGT reference sequences. For a sequence to be retained, a match of at least six nucleotides was required to both a V gene segment and a J gene segment. Rearrangements were classified as productive when the CDR3 lacked stop codons and remained in frame with V and J, and all other rearrangements were classified as non-productive. Following IMGT convention, CDR3 was defined as the stretch from the second conserved V-encoded cysteine up to the conserved J-encoded phenylalanine. The earlier analysis of about 590 of the donors excluded sequences that lacked an unambiguous match to a single V gene segment. An earlier analysis of over 450 of the donors classified V segments as functional when productive rearrangements were above 56.7% and as segregating when the standard deviation between donors was above 5%. To diagnose cytomegalovirus status from the catalog of TCR beta chain sequences, a statistical classification framework was built. In a later analysis, V and J genes were assigned by comparing TCR nucleotide sequences against IMGT/GENE-DB human TR gene sequences. Using the TCRdist pipeline, a later analysis assigned CDR3 sequences along with most-parsimonious VDJ recombination scenarios. A later analysis defined each TCR beta chain by its CDR3 amino acid sequence plus V-gene family, and excluded reads lacking a unique V-gene family. As a way to deal with suspected cross-contamination and a sequencing artifact, a later analysis dropped 450 to 600 nucleotide sequences that were highly shared and had low generation probability. For each public chain, a later analysis derived a clonal expansion index from normalized ranks of inferred template counts within each repertoire. A later analysis computed generation probabilities with a VDJ recombination model fitted to out-of-frame rearrangements, and checked the results against IGoR. In a later analysis, TCR-TCR, TCR-HLA and TCR-CMV co-occurrence was scored with hypergeometric tests, and a repertoire-size bias correction was applied to TCR pairs. False discovery rates were estimated in a later analysis by permuting HLA or CMV assignments 20 times. A later analysis grouped co-occurring TCRs with DBSCAN, adding TCRdist sequence similarity when clustering within HLA-allele-positive subsets. Repertoires with fewer than 30,000 or more than 120,000 public chains, plus five repertoires with anomalous nucleotide sharing, were excluded from co-occurrence clustering. TCRdb mirrors the immuneACCESS table, restricted to in-frame sequences. Some clones are absent from its copies; in checked studies, under half trace to an unresolved V gene, and the reason for the others is unknown. The V and J calls and clone size are taken from that table; D and trimming were inferred from the DNA. This sample's listing comprises over 80,000 clones. The biggest ten clones account for 5.5% of the sample.

The cohort consisted of fewer than 700 healthy bone marrow donors. All cohort members were sampled while nominally healthy, although unrecorded immune exposures were likely present. The donor tested CMV seropositive, placing the donor among the roughly 300 seropositive members of the cohort. Every donor gave a peripheral blood sample, and the peripheral blood mononuclear cells from that sample were used for TCR beta sequencing. Genomic DNA was extracted from the blood cell samples with the Qiagen DNeasy Blood Extraction Kit. Inclusive of the bounding cysteine and phenylalanine, the CDR3 is 11 residues long. Kept here is only the CDR3 DNA, which spans 33 bases and is read in frame from base 1. The germline V gene (reference sequence) yields SEHNR for CDR1 and FQNEAQ for CDR2.

Recombination connected TRBV7-9 to TRBJ2-4; 9 bases in between match TRBD1. Sequenced input: PBMCs. The receptor was derived from a girl aged 10 to 17 in good health and CMV-seropositive. The nucleotides are TGTGCCAGCAGCTCCAGTGGACAGGGGCACTTC. It is translated as CASSSSGQGHF.